The clone carrying this T cell receptor beta chain was seen a few times. Enrollment of patients from Seattle took place during active infection, with longitudinal follow-up. The V gene end was trimmed by 4 bases and the J gene end by 2 bases; junction bases not matched to a gene: 2. The CDR3 is 15 residues long. Germline loops: CDR1 KGHDR, CDR2 SFDVKD. TCRdb keeps only in-frame clones here, not all; method: immunoSEQ multiplex PCR. Of around 190,000 clones listed, more than 75% are singletons. The data stem from a study of blood T cell repertoires in COVID-19. For the study at large: The origin of the acute and convalescent COVID-19 samples was the United States, Italy and Spain. T cells, B-cell-depleted T cells, or PBMCs provided the cDNA or gDNA that served as material.

The V gene is TRBV24-1, the J gene TRBJ1-3, with 9 bases that match TRBD1. The sample consisted of peripheral blood. This receptor was obtained from an older woman with COVID-19, enrolled during active disease. CDR3 region: CATSEGTGTGNTIYF. In nucleotides, the CDR3 is TGTGCCACCAGTGAGGGGACAGGGACTGGAAACACCATATATTTT.